This T cell receptor beta chain was captured by sequencing in a study of blood T cells in healthy people across ages. Worth noting for this clonotype: With a much larger clone just one base away, this may be a read error.

A second PCR, run for about 6 to 11 cycles, used a sample-barcoded 5' primer plus a J-beta primer mix. TCRdb re-derived calls from the 5' RACE reads in MiXCR, one entry per CDR3 protein. In the table there are 850,000 or so distinct CDR3 sequences, more than 25% of which are singletons. The CDR3 spans 14 residues. CDR1 is MNHEY, CDR2 SVGEGT, per germline. The genes are TRBV6-2 or TRBV6-3 and TRBJ2-3, with 8 nucleotides matching TRBD2. The specimen was blood. The clonotype originates from a woman older than 75 in good health. For the CDR3, the DNA is TGTGCCAGCAGAGAAGCGGGGGATACAGGTACGCAGTATTTT. Protein: CASREAGDTGTQYF.